This T cell receptor (beta chain) appears in the sequencing data of a study of regulatory T cells in long-lasting Graves disease. Germline CDR1 reads PRHDT; CDR2 reads FYEKMQ (reference sequence). This CDR3 is built from 13 residues. V was shortened by 0 bases and J by 7 bases, with 9 bases between the two germline ends. CDR3-region Arm-PCR and iRepertoire HTBI primers produced the TCR beta libraries. TCRdb re-called the multiplex PCR reads through MiXCR, storing one row per CDR3 protein. Of hundreds of thousands of distinct CDR3 sequences in the sample, approximately 21% were seen once. Sample time point: persistent/refractory GD, antithyroid drugs over 5 years with positive TRAb. PBMC-extracted RNA yielded the TCR library. In this sample, this clonotype turned up many times. As yet, its antigen is unknown. General study results and limits: Researchers examined only peripheral blood and not thyroid tissue. Under persistent disease, TRBV28, TRBJ1-2 and TRBJ2-5 were used preferentially.

Sequenced material: peripheral blood mononuclear cells (PBMCs), taken when the disease was refractory, from a patient treated with antithyroid drugs. The receptor was derived from a female donor with Graves disease. V usage is TRBV13 and J usage is TRBJ1-2, with no clear D. The CDR3 nucleotides read TGTGCCAGCAGCTTAGGTTCGGGCGGTGGCTACACCTTC. It specifies CASSLGSGGGYTF.